This paragraph covers one T cell receptor beta chain sequence. V was cut by 6 bases and J by 0 bases, with 15 bases left in between. The CDR3 runs 14 residues. Germline values: CDR1 GTSNPN, CDR2 SVGIG (reference sequence). The sample originates from a study of graft-versus-host responses after intestinal transplantation. Assay used: immunoSEQ multiplex PCR; TCRdb lists only in-frame clones, some missing. The sample holds several thousand clones, 65% to 90% seen once. The authors processed graft tissue to release intraepithelial and lamina propria lymphocytes. The J gene is TRBJ2-7, the V gene TRBV30; weak D call: TRBD1 (6 bases). The material was ileum tissue, obtained 156 days after intestinal transplant. The source of this sequence is a human patient who received an intestinal transplant, so some T cells may come from the graft donor. The CDR3 nucleotides are TGTGCCTGCCTATTCGGACAGTTCTCCTACGAGCAGTACTTC. This codes for CACLFGQFSYEQYF.